This T cell receptor (beta chain) was identified during a study of control samples from healthy donors and cancer patients. The assay was immunoSEQ multiplex PCR, and TCRdb's table has in-frame clones only and misses some. The table lists around 84,000 clones, roughly 91% of them singletons. Germline CDR1 is SGHRS and CDR2 is YFSETQ. This CDR3 comprises 19 residues. The V and J ends lost 3 bases and 5 bases, in that order; junction bases with no gene match: 21. The receptor comes from a man younger than 45 in good health. The material sequenced was blood. The rearrangement joins TRBV5-1 to TRBJ1-2; TRBD1 agrees at 8 bases. The CDR3 bases are TGCGCCAGCAGCTCGATACGGGACAGGTTGGATCTTCGGGGATATGGCTACACCTTC. It codes for CASSSIRDRLDLRGYGYTF.